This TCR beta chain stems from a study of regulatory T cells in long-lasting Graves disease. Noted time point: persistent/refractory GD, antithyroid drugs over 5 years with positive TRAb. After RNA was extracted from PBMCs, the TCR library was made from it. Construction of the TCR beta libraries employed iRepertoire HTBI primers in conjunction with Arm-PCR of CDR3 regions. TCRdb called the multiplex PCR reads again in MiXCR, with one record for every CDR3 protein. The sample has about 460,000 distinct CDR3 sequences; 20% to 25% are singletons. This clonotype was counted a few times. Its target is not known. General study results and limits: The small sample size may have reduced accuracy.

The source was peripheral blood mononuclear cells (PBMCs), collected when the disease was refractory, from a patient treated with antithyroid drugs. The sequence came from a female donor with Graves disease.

CDR3 nucleotides: TGTGCCAGTAGGGCCTCTAGAGAAGCTTTCTTT. Protein sequence: CASRASREAFF. This sequence joins TRBV19 and TRBJ1-1; D gene ambiguous. The V end lost 6 bases, the J end lost 8 bases, and 10 bases lay between the germline ends. The germline V gene has CDR1 LNHDA and CDR2 SQIVND (reference sequence). The CDR3 runs 11 residues.